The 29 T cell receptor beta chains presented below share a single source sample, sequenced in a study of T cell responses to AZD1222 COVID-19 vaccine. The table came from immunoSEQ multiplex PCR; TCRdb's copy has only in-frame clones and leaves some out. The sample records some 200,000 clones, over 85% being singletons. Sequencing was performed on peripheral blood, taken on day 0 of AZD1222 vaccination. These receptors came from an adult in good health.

CDR3 sequence: CASFEDNTEAFF. The CDR3 region has the DNA TGTGCCAGCTTCGAGGACAACACTGAAGCTTTCTTT. This chain links TRBV5-4 with TRBJ1-1; D is unclear. CDR3 length equals 12 residues. CDR1 is SGHNT, CDR2 YYREEE, per germline (reference sequence). Trimming stripped 7 bases from V and 2 bases from J, with 9 bases between.

Written as DNA, the CDR3 is TGTGCCAGCAGTTTTACACCTCGGCTACAGGCGCCTAATTCACCCCTCCACTTT. This translates into CASSFTPRLQAPNSPLHF. The V and J genes are TRBV27 and TRBJ1-6; D possibly corresponds to TRBD1 (5 bases). Per the germline V gene, CDR1 is MNHEY and CDR2 is SMNVEV (reference sequence). CDR3 length: 18 amino acids. V was shortened by 3 bases and J by 6 bases, with 21 bases between the two germline ends.

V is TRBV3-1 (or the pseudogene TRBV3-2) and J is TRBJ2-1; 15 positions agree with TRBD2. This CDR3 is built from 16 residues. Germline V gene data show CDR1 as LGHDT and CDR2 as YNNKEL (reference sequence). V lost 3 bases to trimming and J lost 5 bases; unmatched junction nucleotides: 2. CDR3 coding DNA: TGTGCCAGCAGCCAGGGACTAGCGGGGGGAGACAATGAGCAGTTCTTC. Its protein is CASSQGLAGGDNEQFF.

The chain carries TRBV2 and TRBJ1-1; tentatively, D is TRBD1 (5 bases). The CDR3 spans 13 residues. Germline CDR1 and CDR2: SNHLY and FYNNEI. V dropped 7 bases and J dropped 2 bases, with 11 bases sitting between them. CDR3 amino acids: CASTTTANTEAFF. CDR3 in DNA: TGTGCCAGCACTACGACAGCTAACACTGAAGCTTTCTTT.

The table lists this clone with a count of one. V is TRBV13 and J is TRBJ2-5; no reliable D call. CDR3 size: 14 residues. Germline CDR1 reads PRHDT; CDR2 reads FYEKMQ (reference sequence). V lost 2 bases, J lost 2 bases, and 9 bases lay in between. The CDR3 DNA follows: TGTGCCAGCAGCTTACGCGAGAAGCAAGAGACCCAGTACTTC. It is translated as CASSLREKQETQYF.

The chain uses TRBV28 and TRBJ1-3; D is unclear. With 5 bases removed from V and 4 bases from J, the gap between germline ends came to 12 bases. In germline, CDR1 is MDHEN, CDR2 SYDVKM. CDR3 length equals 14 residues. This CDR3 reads CASSDGRPGNTIYF. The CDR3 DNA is TGTGCCAGCAGTGACGGGAGGCCCGGAAACACCATATATTTT.

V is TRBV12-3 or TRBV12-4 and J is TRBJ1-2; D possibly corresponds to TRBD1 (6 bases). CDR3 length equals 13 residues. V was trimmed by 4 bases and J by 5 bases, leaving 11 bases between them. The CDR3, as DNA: TGTGCCAGCAGTTCGGACAGCCCATATGGCTACACCTTC. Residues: CASSSDSPYGYTF.

The DNA for the CDR3 is TGTGCCAGCAGCTCAGAAGGGGCTGGACGGTACTTC. Translating it yields CASSSEGAGRYF. The J gene is TRBJ2-4, the V gene TRBV7-9; the D gene is possibly TRBD1 (5 bases). Trimming cost V 4 bases and J 15 bases, with 16 bases left between them. Germline V gives CDR1 SEHNR, CDR2 FQNEAQ (reference sequence). CDR3 length equals 12 residues.

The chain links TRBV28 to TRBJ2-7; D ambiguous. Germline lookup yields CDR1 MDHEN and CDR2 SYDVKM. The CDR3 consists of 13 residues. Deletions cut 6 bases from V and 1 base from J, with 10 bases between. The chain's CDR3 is CASRLIGSYEQYF. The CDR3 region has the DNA TGTGCCAGCAGGTTGATCGGGTCCTACGAGCAGTACTTC.

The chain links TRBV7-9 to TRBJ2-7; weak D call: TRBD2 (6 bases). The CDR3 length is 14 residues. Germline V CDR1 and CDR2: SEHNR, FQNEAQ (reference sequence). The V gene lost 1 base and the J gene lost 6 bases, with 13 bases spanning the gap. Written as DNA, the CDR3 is TGTGCCAGCAGCTTAGTAGGTCTAGCGCCCGAGCAGTACTTC. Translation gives CASSLVGLAPEQYF.

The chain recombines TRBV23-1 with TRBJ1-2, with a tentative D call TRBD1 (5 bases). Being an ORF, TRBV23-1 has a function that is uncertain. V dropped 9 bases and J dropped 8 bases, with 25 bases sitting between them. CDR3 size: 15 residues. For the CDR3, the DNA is TGCGCCAGTACCCCGGGACCTCTGATCCACCGGGGCTACACCTTC. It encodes CASTPGPLIHRGYTF.

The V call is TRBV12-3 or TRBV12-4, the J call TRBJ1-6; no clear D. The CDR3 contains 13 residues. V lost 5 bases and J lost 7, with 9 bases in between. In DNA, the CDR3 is TGTGCCAGCAGTCTTGGGTCCAATTCACCCCTCCACTTT. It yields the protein CASSLGSNSPLHF.

The CDR3 bases are TGCGCCAGCAGCTTGATAGGGGATAGCACAGATACGCAGTATTTT. It is translated as CASSLIGDSTDTQYF. This chain uses TRBV5-1 with TRBJ2-3; perhaps TRBD1 as D (5 bases). V was pared by 1 base and J by 0 bases, with 9 bases between. Germline V gives CDR1 SGHRS, CDR2 YFSETQ. The length of the CDR3 is 15 residues.

The CDR3: CASSVRGYQPQHF. CDR3 nucleotide sequence: TGTGCCAGCAGTGTTAGGGGGTACCAGCCCCAGCATTTT. The chain couples TRBV2 to TRBJ1-5; possibly TRBD1 for D (6 bases). From germline, CDR1 is SNHLY and CDR2 FYNNEI. The CDR3 contains 13 residues. V was trimmed by 4 bases and J by 7 bases, leaving 11 bases between them.

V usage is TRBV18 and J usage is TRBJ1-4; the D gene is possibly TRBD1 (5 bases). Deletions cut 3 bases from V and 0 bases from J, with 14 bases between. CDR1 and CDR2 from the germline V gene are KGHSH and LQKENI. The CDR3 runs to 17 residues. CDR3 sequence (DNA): TGTGCCAGCTCACCGGTTTCGGACATAGCAACTAATGAAAAACTGTTTTTT. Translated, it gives CASSPVSDIATNEKLFF.

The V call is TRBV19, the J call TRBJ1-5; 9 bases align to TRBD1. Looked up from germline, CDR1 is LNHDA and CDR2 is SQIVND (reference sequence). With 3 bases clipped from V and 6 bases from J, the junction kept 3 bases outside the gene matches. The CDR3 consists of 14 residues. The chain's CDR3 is CASSMRTGAQPQHF. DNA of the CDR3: TGTGCCAGTAGTATGCGGACAGGGGCTCAGCCCCAGCATTTT.

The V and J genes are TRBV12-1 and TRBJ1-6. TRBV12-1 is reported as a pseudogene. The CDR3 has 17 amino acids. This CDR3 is CASREDHPEYYNSPLHF. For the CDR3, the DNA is TGTGCCAGCAGGGAAGACCATCCTGAGTATTATAATTCACCCCTCCACTTT.

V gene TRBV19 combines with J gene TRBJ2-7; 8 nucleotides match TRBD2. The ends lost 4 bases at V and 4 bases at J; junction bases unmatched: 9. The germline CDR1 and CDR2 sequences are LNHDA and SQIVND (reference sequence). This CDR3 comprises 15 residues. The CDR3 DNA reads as TGTGCCAGTAGTACTCTTGGCGGGAGGATGTACGAGCAGTACTTC. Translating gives CASSTLGGRMYEQYF.

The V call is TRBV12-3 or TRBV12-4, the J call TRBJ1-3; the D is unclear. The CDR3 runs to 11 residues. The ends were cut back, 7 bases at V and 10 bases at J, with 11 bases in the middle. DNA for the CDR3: TGTGCCAGCACCTCCCTAATGACCATATATTTT. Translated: CASTSLMTIYF.

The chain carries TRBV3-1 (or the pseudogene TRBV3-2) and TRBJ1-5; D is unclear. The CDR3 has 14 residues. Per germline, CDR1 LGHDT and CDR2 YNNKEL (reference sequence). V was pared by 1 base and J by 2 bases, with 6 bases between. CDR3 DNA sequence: TGTGCCAGCAGCCAAGCGGGTCGCAATCAGCCCCAGCATTTT. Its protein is CASSQAGRNQPQHF.

The chain's CDR3 is CSVDTSPGNEQFF. The CDR3 bases are TGCAGCGTTGATACCTCCCCAGGGAATGAGCAGTTCTTC. This chain links TRBV29-1 with TRBJ2-1; maybe TRBD1 (5 bases). This CDR3 region has 13 residues. V was trimmed by 3 bases and J by 7 bases, leaving 13 bases between them. Germline CDR1 SQVTM, CDR2 ANQGSEA.

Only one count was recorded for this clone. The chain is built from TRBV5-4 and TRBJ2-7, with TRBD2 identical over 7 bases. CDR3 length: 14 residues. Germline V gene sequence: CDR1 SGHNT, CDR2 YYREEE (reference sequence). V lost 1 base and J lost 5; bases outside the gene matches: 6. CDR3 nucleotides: TGTGCCAGCAGCTTGATGGGCGGGAGTCACGAGCAGTACTTC. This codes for CASSLMGGSHEQYF.

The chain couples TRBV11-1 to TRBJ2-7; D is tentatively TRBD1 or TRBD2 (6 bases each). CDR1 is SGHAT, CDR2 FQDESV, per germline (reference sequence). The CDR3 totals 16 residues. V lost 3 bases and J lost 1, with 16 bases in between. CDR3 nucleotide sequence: TGTGCCAGCAGCTTTACAGGGACTCTGGGTTCCTACGAGCAGTACTTC. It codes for CASSFTGTLGSYEQYF. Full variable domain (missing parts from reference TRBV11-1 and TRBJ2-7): EAEVAQSPRYKITEKSQAVAFWCDPISGHATLYWYRQILGQGPELLVQFQDESVVDDSQLPKDRFSAERLKGVDSTLKIQPAELGDSAMYLCASSFTGTLGSYEQYFGPGTRLTVT.

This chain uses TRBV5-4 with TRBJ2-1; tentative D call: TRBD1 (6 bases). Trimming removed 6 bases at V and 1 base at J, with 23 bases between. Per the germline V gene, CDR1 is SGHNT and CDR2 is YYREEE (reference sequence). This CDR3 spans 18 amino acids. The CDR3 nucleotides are TGTGCCAGCACCCTTAGGTCTACATCCAGGGGTTCCTACAATGAGCAGTTCTTC. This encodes CASTLRSTSRGSYNEQFF.

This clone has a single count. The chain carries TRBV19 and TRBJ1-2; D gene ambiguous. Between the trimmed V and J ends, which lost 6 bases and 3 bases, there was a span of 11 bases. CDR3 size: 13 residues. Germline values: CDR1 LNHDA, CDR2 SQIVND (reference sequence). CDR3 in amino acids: CASSFRRDYGYTF. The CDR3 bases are TGTGCCAGTAGCTTTAGGCGGGACTATGGCTACACCTTC.

Here the CDR3 DNA reads TGTGCCAGCAGTTATCCGGGCGTTCAAGAGACCCAGTACTTC. Its protein is CASSYPGVQETQYF. This chain links TRBV2 with TRBJ2-5; D gene ambiguous. Trimming removed 5 bases from V and 2 bases from J, with 12 bases in between. This CDR3 is 14 amino acids long. Per the germline V gene, CDR1 is SNHLY and CDR2 is FYNNEI.

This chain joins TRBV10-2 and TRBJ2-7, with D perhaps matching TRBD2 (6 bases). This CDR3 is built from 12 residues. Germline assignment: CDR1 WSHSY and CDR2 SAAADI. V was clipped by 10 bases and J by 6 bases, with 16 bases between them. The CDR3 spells CATRLGGGEQYF. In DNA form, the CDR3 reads TGCGCCACCCGACTAGGAGGTGGCGAGCAGTACTTC.

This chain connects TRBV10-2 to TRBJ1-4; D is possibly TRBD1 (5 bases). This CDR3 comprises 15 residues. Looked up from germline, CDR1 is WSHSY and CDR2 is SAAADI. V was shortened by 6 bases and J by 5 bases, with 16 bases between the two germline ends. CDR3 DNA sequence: TGCGCCAGCAGACTCACGACAGCGACGAATGAAAAACTGTTTTTT. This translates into CASRLTTATNEKLFF.

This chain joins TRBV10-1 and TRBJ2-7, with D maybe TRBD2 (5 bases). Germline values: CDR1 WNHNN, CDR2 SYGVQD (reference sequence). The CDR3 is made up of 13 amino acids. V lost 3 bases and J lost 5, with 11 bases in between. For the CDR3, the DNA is TGCGCCAGCAGTGACCCCTCCGGGAACGAGCAGTACTTC. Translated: CASSDPSGNEQYF.